Below, 25 T cell receptor beta chains from the same sample are listed, as sequenced in a study of cytomegalovirus exposure and HLA in healthy donors. The PCR was carried out with 60 Vbeta primers and 13 Jbeta primers. The data were produced by immunoSEQ multiplex PCR, yet TCRdb's version contains in-frame clones alone and is incomplete. The table has 100,000 to 150,000 clones, approximately 87% seen once; the top ten hold around 19%. The sample taken for sequencing was PBMCs. The source is a man between 18 and 29 years old in good health and CMV-seropositive.

This clone was picked up a small number of times. This chain connects TRBV2 to TRBJ1-4; D is possibly TRBD1 (6 bases). Trimming shortened V by 6 bases and J by 5 bases, and 16 bases separated the two germline ends. The germline CDR1 and CDR2 sequences are SNHLY and FYNNEI. This CDR3 region has 15 residues. The chain's CDR3 is CASSPGGTWNEKLFF. In nucleotides, the CDR3 is TGTGCCAGCAGCCCGGGAGGGACATGGAATGAAAAACTGTTTTTT. The full variable domain, in which reference TRBV2 and TRBJ1-4 provide the parts outside the CDR3, is EPEVTQTPSHQVTQMGQEVILRCVPISNHLYFYWYRQILGQKVEFLVSFYNNEISEKSEIFDDQFSVERPDGSNFTLKIRSTKLEDSAMYFCASSPGGTWNEKLFFGSGTQLSVL.

The chain uses TRBV5-1 and TRBJ1-3; D remains unclear. The CDR3 consists of 16 residues. In germline, CDR1 is SGHRS, CDR2 YFSETQ. Trimming stripped 1 base from V and 1 base from J, with 12 bases between. The DNA for the CDR3 is TGCGCCAGCAGCTTGCTGTTCGGGAGTTCTGGAAACACCATATATTTT. Translating it yields CASSLLFGSSGNTIYF.

This chain uses TRBV19 with TRBJ1-1; TRBD1 might be the D (5 bases). Per germline, CDR1 LNHDA and CDR2 SQIVND (reference sequence). CDR3 length: 14 residues. Trimming cost V 4 bases and J 1 base, with 10 bases left between them. This CDR3 is CASSKDMGNTEAFF. The CDR3 DNA sequence: TGTGCCAGTAGTAAGGACATGGGGAACACTGAAGCTTTCTTT.

The chain carries TRBV7-8 and TRBJ1-2; D is possibly TRBD1 (6 bases). The germline V and J ends were trimmed by 3 bases and 4 bases, with 12 bases remaining between them. This CDR3 comprises 14 residues. Germline values: CDR1 SGHVS, CDR2 FQNEAQ. CDR3 nucleotides: TGTGCCAGCAGCTTCGGGACAACCCCCTATGGCTACACCTTC. Its translation is CASSFGTTPYGYTF.

This chain connects TRBV13 to TRBJ2-5; 10 nucleotides line up with TRBD1. The CDR3 length is 15 residues. Trimming cost V 9 bases and J 4 bases; bases outside gene matches: 11. Germline CDR1 reads PRHDT; CDR2 reads FYEKMQ (reference sequence). The CDR3: CASRQGAHPPETQYF. In DNA, the CDR3 is TGTGCCAGTCGACAGGGGGCGCACCCCCCAGAGACCCAGTACTTC. The complete variable domain, with remaining parts taken from reference TRBV13 and TRBJ2-5, reads AAGVIQSPRHLIKEKRETATLKCYPIPRHDTVYWYQQGPGQDPQFLISFYEKMQSDKGSIPDRFSAQQFSDYHSELNMSSLELGDSALYFCASRQGAHPPETQYFGPGTRLLVL.

The chain carries TRBV2 and TRBJ2-2; 8 positions agree with TRBD2. Germline lookup yields CDR1 SNHLY and CDR2 FYNNEI. This CDR3 spans 14 amino acids. J lost 5 bases, V lost 6 bases, and 5 bases had no gene match. CDR3 coding DNA: TGTGCCAGCAGCCCCGGACTAGCAACCGGGGAGCTGTTTTTT. Protein sequence: CASSPGLATGELFF. Combining the CDR3 with reference TRBV2 and TRBJ2-2 gives the whole variable domain EPEVTQTPSHQVTQMGQEVILRCVPISNHLYFYWYRQILGQKVEFLVSFYNNEISEKSEIFDDQFSVERPDGSNFTLKIRSTKLEDSAMYFCASSPGLATGELFFGEGSRLTVL.

The chain couples TRBV28 to TRBJ2-7; perhaps TRBD2 as D (5 bases). The CDR3 runs 14 residues. The V end was cut by 5 bases, the J end by 7 bases, with 18 bases between. The germline CDR1 and CDR2 sequences are MDHEN and SYDVKM. CDR3 region: CASSSRDKRREQYF. The CDR3 DNA sequence: TGTGCCAGCAGTAGCCGGGATAAACGTAGGGAGCAGTACTTC. The complete variable domain, with remaining parts taken from reference TRBV28 and TRBJ2-7, reads DVKVTQSSRYLVKRTGEKVFLECVQDMDHENMFWYRQDPGLGLRLIYFSYDVKMKEKGDIPEGYSVSREKKERFSLILESASTNQTSMYLCASSSRDKRREQYFGPGTRLTVT.

The genes are TRBV18 and TRBJ1-5; D possibly corresponds to TRBD1 (6 bases). The CDR3 covers 12 residues. V was shortened by 4 bases and J by 8 bases, with 9 bases between the two germline ends. CDR1 is KGHSH, CDR2 LQKENI, per germline. This CDR3 reads CASSREGEPQHF. CDR3 DNA: TGTGCCAGCTCACGGGAGGGGGAGCCCCAGCATTTT.

The chain employs TRBV18 and TRBJ2-3, with D perhaps TRBD2 (5 bases). Germline V gene data show CDR1 as KGHSH and CDR2 as LQKENI. V was clipped by 3 bases and J by 1 base, with 5 bases between them. This CDR3 has 13 residues. The CDR3 spells CASSPGGTDTQYF. In DNA, the CDR3 is TGTGCCAGCTCACCCGGGGGCACAGATACGCAGTATTTT.

This clone showed up just once. This chain connects TRBV2 to TRBJ1-1, with TRBD1 as a possible D gene (6 bases). The CDR3 consists of 16 residues. Trimming took off 4 bases at V and 9 bases at J, with 24 bases between the two ends. CDR1 is SNHLY, CDR2 FYNNEI, per germline. The CDR3 protein is CASSGGGGSGSRKAFF. The CDR3 DNA reads TGTGCCAGCAGTGGGGGTGGGGGCAGCGGCAGTCGGAAAGCTTTCTTT.

The rearrangement uses TRBV11-2 and TRBJ1-5, with D possibly being TRBD1 (6 bases). The CDR3 consists of 15 residues. Germline V gives CDR1 SGHAT, CDR2 FQNNGV. Trimming stripped 1 base from V and 4 bases from J, with 11 bases between. CDR3 coding DNA: TGTGCCAGCAGCTTAGGCTTACAGGGTAATCAGCCCCAGCATTTT. Translating it yields CASSLGLQGNQPQHF.

This clone was counted between two and nine times. This chain connects TRBV15 to TRBJ1-6; unclear D gene. Trimming left V 0 bases short and J 5 bases short, with 8 bases between. This CDR3 comprises 15 residues. The germline V gene encodes CDR1 LNHNV and CDR2 YYDKDF (reference sequence). As DNA, the CDR3 is TGTGCCACCAGCAGAGATACGGGGAATAATTCACCCCTCCACTTT. It specifies CATSRDTGNNSPLHF.

The chain recombines TRBV13 with TRBJ2-5, with D possibly TRBD1 on 5 matching bases. The V gene lost 3 bases and the J gene lost 3 bases, with 11 bases spanning the gap. The germline V gene encodes CDR1 PRHDT and CDR2 FYEKMQ (reference sequence). The CDR3 extends over 14 amino acids. The CDR3 nucleotides read TGTGCCAGCAGCTTCATCAGGGTGGAAGAGACCCAGTACTTC. Protein: CASSFIRVEETQYF.

J is TRBJ1-5 and V is TRBV6-1; TRBD1 matches 9 bases. The CDR3 length is 15 residues. The ends lost 1 base at V and 7 bases at J; junction bases unmatched: 5. From germline, CDR1 is MNHNS and CDR2 SASEGT. The DNA of the CDR3 is TGTGCCAGCAGTGAAGGGGGACAGGGTGGACAGCCCCAGCATTTT. It translates to CASSEGGQGGQPQHF.

This rearrangement joins TRBV27 to TRBJ2-7; D may be TRBD2 (7 bases). The CDR3 contains 14 residues. CDR1 and CDR2 from the germline V gene are MNHEY and SMNVEV (reference sequence). The V end lost 4 bases, the J end lost 3 bases, and 13 bases lay between the germline ends. The CDR3 loop reads CASSSGRGFYEQYF. Written as DNA, the CDR3 is TGTGCCAGCAGTTCTGGGAGGGGGTTCTACGAGCAGTACTTC.

J is TRBJ2-3 and V is TRBV7-8, with D perhaps matching TRBD1 (6 bases). Trimming cost V 2 bases and J 0 bases, with 15 bases left between them. This CDR3 comprises 17 residues. Germline-derived CDR1 and CDR2 are SGHVS and FQNEAQ. CDR3 residues: CASSLWPAGESTDTQYF. CDR3 nucleotides: TGTGCCAGCAGCTTATGGCCGGCAGGGGAAAGCACAGATACGCAGTATTTT. Complete variable domain (other parts from reference TRBV7-8 and TRBJ2-3): GAGVSQSPRYKVAKRGQDVALRCDPISGHVSLFWYQQALGQGPEFLTYFQNEAQLDKSGLPSDRFFAERPEGSVSTLKIQRTQQEDSAVYLCASSLWPAGESTDTQYFGPGTRLTVL.

The V and J genes are TRBV5-4 and TRBJ2-5, with TRBD2 as a possible D gene (5 bases). V lost 4 bases and J 0 bases, leaving 7 bases between the germline ends. The CDR3 extends over 13 amino acids. CDR1 and CDR2 from the germline V gene are SGHNT and YYREEE (reference sequence). CDR3 nucleotide sequence: TGTGCCAGCAGCGTGGACTACCAAGAGACCCAGTACTTC. Amino acid sequence: CASSVDYQETQYF.

This chain joins TRBV6-5 and TRBJ2-7; the match to TRBD1 covers 8 bases. Germline CDR1 and CDR2: MNHEY and SVGAGI. V shed 6 bases and J 2 bases; nucleotides not matched to a gene: 3. The length of the CDR3 is 13 residues. For the CDR3, the DNA is TGTGCCAGCAGCAGGACAGGGACCTACGAGCAGTACTTC. It is translated as CASSRTGTYEQYF.

The rearrangement joins TRBV14 to TRBJ2-7; D might be TRBD1 (6 bases). The V end lost 4 bases, the J end lost 4 bases, and 14 bases lay between the germline ends. This CDR3 spans 14 amino acids. Germline CDR1 and CDR2: SGHDN and FVKESK. The CDR3 bases are TGTGCCAGCAGCCCTGCCGGACAGCTATACGAGCAGTACTTC. As protein: CASSPAGQLYEQYF.

The chain has TRBV27 and TRBJ1-3; possibly TRBD1 for D (5 bases). V was cut by 7 bases and J by 4 bases, with 11 bases left in between. Germline CDR1 reads MNHEY; CDR2 reads SMNVEV (reference sequence). The CDR3 extends over 13 amino acids. CDR3 sequence: CASKRQSGNTIYF. As DNA, the CDR3 is TGTGCCAGCAAAAGACAGTCAGGAAACACCATATATTTT.

The V gene is TRBV30, the J gene TRBJ2-7; 10 nucleotides match TRBD1. This CDR3 is 15 amino acids long. The ends lost 4 bases at V and 2 bases at J; junction bases unmatched: 8. CDR1 is GTSNPN, CDR2 SVGIG, per germline (reference sequence). The CDR3 protein is CAWNSGTGVTYEQYF. CDR3 DNA: TGTGCCTGGAATTCCGGGACAGGGGTGACCTACGAGCAGTACTTC.

J is TRBJ1-5 and V is TRBV19; D is unresolved. This CDR3 region has 15 residues. The V end lost 7 bases, the J end lost 7 bases, and 20 bases lay between the germline ends. Germline-derived CDR1 and CDR2 are LNHDA and SQIVND (reference sequence). This chain's CDR3 is CASTPPGLRRQPQHF. Written as DNA, the CDR3 is TGTGCCAGTACCCCCCCGGGTCTCCGTCGGCAGCCCCAGCATTTT. The full variable domain, in which reference TRBV19 and TRBJ1-5 provide the parts outside the CDR3, is DGGITQSPKYLFRKEGQNVTLSCEQNLNHDAMYWYRQDPGQGLRLIYYSQIVNDFQKGDIAEGYSVSREKKESFPLTVTSAQKNPTAFYLCASTPPGLRRQPQHFGDGTRLSIL.

About this clone: Additional DNA sequences in this sample encode the identical CDR3. This sequence joins TRBV15 and TRBJ1-4, with TRBD1 identical over 8 bases. Germline loops: CDR1 LNHNV, CDR2 YYDKDF (reference sequence). The CDR3 spans 15 residues. Unmatched junction bases numbered 8, after V lost 6 bases and J lost 5 bases. CDR3 sequence reads: CATSPRTGRNEKLFF. The CDR3 DNA reads TGTGCCACCAGTCCCCGGACAGGGAGGAATGAAAAACTGTTTTTT.

J is TRBJ2-3 and V is TRBV27; TRBD2 aligns across 11 bases. The trim removed 0 bases at V and 4 bases at J, leaving 3 bases unmatched. The germline V gene has CDR1 MNHEY and CDR2 SMNVEV (reference sequence). This CDR3 has 16 residues. The CDR3 region has the DNA TGTGCCAGCAGTTTATCTAGCGGGGGGGTGGCAGATACGCAGTATTTT. As protein: CASSLSSGGVADTQYF.

This chain uses TRBV30 with TRBJ1-3; possibly TRBD1 for D (6 bases). This CDR3 spans 12 amino acids. Germline assignment: CDR1 GTSNPN and CDR2 SVGIG (reference sequence). V was pared by 5 bases and J by 7 bases, with 12 bases between. The CDR3 region is CAWGRGRNTIYF. The DNA of the CDR3 is TGTGCCTGGGGCAGGGGACGGAACACCATATATTTT.